The 25 T cell receptor beta chains below all came from one sample that was sequenced in a study of shared clonotypes between healthy human individuals. Clones were read by immunoSEQ multiplex PCR, and TCRdb kept only the in-frame ones, dropping some. The table includes a few hundred thousand clones, 60% to 80% detected once. The sample taken for sequencing was PBMCs. These receptor sequences come from a woman in her forties in good health. Some clones in this sample may be carry-over from other donors' samples.

The table lists this clone with a count of one. The V call is TRBV29-1, the J call TRBJ2-2; a weak D match, TRBD1 (5 bases). Trimming removed 8 bases at V and 3 bases at J, with 10 bases between. The germline gives CDR1 SQVTM, CDR2 ANQGSEA. The CDR3 extends over 12 amino acids. This CDR3 reads CSWGGDTGELFF. CDR3 DNA: TGCAGCTGGGGCGGAGACACCGGGGAGCTGTTTTTT.

The CDR3 protein is CASRRQATYGYTF. DNA for the CDR3: TGTGCCTCCCGAAGGCAGGCCACCTATGGCTACACCTTC. V and J are TRBV6-6 and TRBJ1-2; D is undetermined. The CDR3 consists of 13 residues. Germline-derived CDR1 and CDR2 are MNHNY and SVGAGI (reference sequence). V was pared by 11 bases and J by 4 bases, with 17 bases between.

This clone has only a few counts. The rearrangement joins TRBV18 to TRBJ2-1; a weak D match, TRBD1 (5 bases). V lost 3 bases to trimming and J lost 5 bases, with 11 bases between them. The V gene's germline CDR1 is KGHSH and CDR2 LQKENI. This CDR3 spans 14 amino acids. The CDR3 is CASSPPTGNNEQFF. CDR3 coding DNA: TGTGCCAGCTCACCCCCCACAGGAAACAATGAGCAGTTCTTC.

J is TRBJ2-5 and V is TRBV1; the D segment call TRBD2 is taken from the table without a DNA check. TRBV1 is an annotated pseudogene. The CDR3 has 17 amino acids. The CDR3 nucleotides read TGCACCAGCAGCCTCCGGATGACTAGCGGGAGTCAAGAGACCCAGTACTTC. Translated, it gives CTSSLRMTSGSQETQYF.

Here the CDR3 DNA reads TGTGCCAGCAGCGTGCAGGGGACCGGGGAGCTGTTTTTT. Translation gives CASSVQGTGELFF. V gene TRBV9 combines with J gene TRBJ2-2, with D maybe TRBD1 (6 bases). This CDR3 spans 13 amino acids. V shed 2 bases and J shed 5 bases, with 7 bases lying between them. The germline V gene encodes CDR1 SGDLS and CDR2 YYNGEE.

This chain links TRBV7-3 with TRBJ1-2; D is perhaps TRBD1 (5 bases). CDR3 length: 14 amino acids. Germline values: CDR1 SGHTA, CDR2 FQGTGA. Trimming removed 5 bases at V and 4 bases at J, with 14 bases between. For the CDR3, the DNA is TGTGCCAGCAGCGCAGAGGGGAACTTCTATGGCTACACCTTC. Amino acids: CASSAEGNFYGYTF.

This clone has just a few counts. The chain has TRBV23-1 and TRBJ2-7; no clear D gene. TRBV23-1 is flagged as an ORF with uncertain function. The CDR3 loop spans 10 amino acids. V lost 7 bases to trimming and J lost 6 bases, with 7 bases between them. In DNA form, the CDR3 reads TGCGCCAGCAATCTGGCCGAGCAGTACTTC. Encoded protein: CASNLAEQYF.

With regard to this clone: A much bigger clone sits one base away, suggesting this may be a read error. Other DNA sequences in the sample encode the same CDR3. The V gene is TRBV28, the J gene TRBJ2-1; 10 positions agree with TRBD2. Germline-derived CDR1 and CDR2 are MDHEN and SYDVKM. This CDR3 is 15 amino acids long. J was trimmed by 0 bases and V by 4 bases; bases with no gene match: 0. CDR3 DNA: TGTGCCAGCAGTTCTAGCGGGAGCTCCTACAATGAGCAGTTCTTC. It encodes CASSSSGSSYNEQFF.

The V gene is TRBV18, the J gene TRBJ1-1; TRBD1 agrees at 12 bases. The CDR3 consists of 16 residues. Per the germline V gene, CDR1 is KGHSH and CDR2 is LQKENI. Trimming removed 3 bases from V and 4 bases from J; junction bases left unmatched: 6. CDR3 sequence: CASSPPGQGAATEAFF. The CDR3 nucleotides are TGTGCCAGCTCACCCCCGGGACAGGGGGCGGCCACTGAAGCTTTCTTT.

The chain has TRBV30 and TRBJ1-1, with D maybe TRBD1 (6 bases). This CDR3 contains 19 residues. The germline V gene encodes CDR1 GTSNPN and CDR2 SVGIG (reference sequence). V was clipped by 2 bases and J by 0 bases, with 25 bases between them. The CDR3 loop is CAWSPSTPGHFLMNTEAFF. CDR3 nucleotide sequence: TGTGCCTGGAGTCCCTCAACCCCGGGACACTTCCTCATGAACACTGAAGCTTTCTTT.

The table lists this clone with a count of one. The chain links TRBV10-3 to TRBJ1-1, with unresolved D. Trimming cost V 0 bases and J 1 base, with 15 bases left between them. This CDR3 contains 17 residues. The V gene's germline CDR1 is ENHRY and CDR2 SYGVKD. CDR3 region: CAISESMWFTGNTEAFF. The DNA for the CDR3 is TGTGCCATCAGTGAGTCTATGTGGTTTACGGGGAACACTGAAGCTTTCTTT.

This clone was observed a few times. The chain employs TRBV4-1 and TRBJ1-3, with a tentative D call TRBD1 (5 bases). CDR1 is MGHRA and CDR2 is YSYEKL in the germline V gene. The germline V and J ends were trimmed by 0 bases and 0 bases, with 12 bases remaining between them. There are 17 residues in the CDR3. The CDR3 sequence is CASSQDRAGPSGNTIYF. In nucleotides, the CDR3 is TGCGCCAGCAGCCAAGATCGGGCGGGACCCTCTGGAAACACCATATATTTT.

V gene TRBV11-2 combines with J gene TRBJ2-1; no firm D call. The germline V and J ends were trimmed by 1 base and 15 bases, with 19 bases remaining between them. The CDR3 loop spans 14 amino acids. Germline assignment: CDR1 SGHAT and CDR2 FQNNGV. CDR3 DNA: TGTGCCAGCAGCTTAGCGGGCGATTGGGTAGTCCCGTTCTTC. Its protein is CASSLAGDWVVPFF.

Remarks on this clone: An end of the junction does not agree with germline; a read error may underlie this. The chain combines TRBV9 with TRBJ1-2, with D hard to call. The CDR3 is made up of 14 amino acids. From germline, CDR1 is SGDLS and CDR2 YYNGEE. CDR3 loop: CASSGDGTNYSYTF. The CDR3 DNA reads as TGTGCCAGCAGCGGAGACGGAACTAACTATAGCTACACCTTC.

The chain is built from TRBV6-1 and TRBJ1-2, with D possibly being TRBD1 (6 bases). V was clipped by 3 bases and J by 8 bases, with 13 bases between them. This CDR3 contains 13 residues. Germline values: CDR1 MNHNS, CDR2 SASEGT. The CDR3, as DNA: TGTGCCAGCAGTGATGGGCAGGGGCTCGGCTACACCTTC. Its protein product is CASSDGQGLGYTF.

This clone is medium-sized by share. At the DNA level, this CDR3 is encoded by other sequences in the same sample as well. This chain links TRBV30 with TRBJ2-1, with D maybe TRBD1 (6 bases). V was shortened by 2 bases and J by 6 bases, with 8 bases between the two germline ends. Germline CDR1 and CDR2: GTSNPN and SVGIG (reference sequence). The CDR3 is 12 residues long. CDR3 sequence reads: CAWSQGPNEQFF. For the CDR3, the DNA is TGTGCCTGGAGTCAGGGGCCCAATGAGCAGTTCTTC.

CDR3 sequence reads: CASSLNGGRSGNEQFF. The CDR3 region has the DNA TGTGCCAGCAGCTTAAATGGCGGGAGATCGGGCAATGAGCAGTTCTTC. The chain combines TRBV7-3 with TRBJ2-1; 7 nucleotides agree with TRBD2. V lost 1 base to trimming and J lost 6 bases; unmatched junction nucleotides: 9. CDR1 is SGHTA, CDR2 FQGTGA, per germline. The CDR3 loop spans 16 amino acids.

V usage is TRBV15 and J usage is TRBJ1-4, with 9 nucleotides matching TRBD1. V shed 1 base, J shed 8 bases, and the junction held 8 bases outside the gene matches. The V gene's germline CDR1 is LNHNV and CDR2 YYDKDF (reference sequence). This CDR3 region has 16 residues. CDR3 protein: CATSRALPGQGEKLFF. The CDR3 bases are TGTGCCACCAGCAGAGCGTTACCGGGACAGGGCGAAAAACTGTTTTTT.

V and J are TRBV29-1 and TRBJ2-7; D remains unclear. CDR1 and CDR2 (germline): SQVTM, ANQGSEA. The CDR3 length is 12 residues. Trimming removed 4 bases from V and 6 bases from J, with 13 bases in between. This CDR3 reads CSVGWNTLEQYF. CDR3 in DNA: TGCAGCGTTGGCTGGAACACCCTCGAGCAGTACTTC.

This chain joins TRBV7-8 and TRBJ2-7; D is uncertain. The germline V and J ends were trimmed by 1 base and 3 bases, with 7 bases remaining between them. Germline CDR1 is SGHVS and CDR2 is FQNEAQ. CDR3 length equals 13 residues. Written as DNA, the CDR3 is TGTGCCAGCAGCTTAGGGCAGATCTACGAGCAGTACTTC. Protein: CASSLGQIYEQYF.

The genes are TRBV28 and TRBJ2-7; D is uncertain. Trimming stripped 3 bases from V and 4 bases from J, with 16 bases between. This CDR3 has 15 residues. Germline V lookup: CDR1 MDHEN, CDR2 SYDVKM. The CDR3 sequence: CASSLDPSNLYEQYF. CDR3 in DNA: TGTGCCAGCAGTTTGGACCCCTCCAATCTATACGAGCAGTACTTC.

Regarding this clone: A far more abundant clone sits one base away, making this likely a read error. The chain combines TRBV29-1 with TRBJ2-2; 13 bases align to TRBD2. The J segment lost 4 bases and the V segment lost 6 bases, leaving 8 bases of the junction unmatched. The CDR3 is made up of 16 amino acids. The germline V gene encodes CDR1 SQVTM and CDR2 ANQGSEA. The DNA for the CDR3 is TGCAGCGTCCCCAGGACTAGCGGGGGCTCCACCGGGGAGCTGTTTTTT. This codes for CSVPRTSGGSTGELFF.

This clone was observed a handful of times. V gene TRBV6-5 combines with J gene TRBJ2-1; 7 nucleotides agree with TRBD2. The CDR3 extends over 14 amino acids. Trimming at V came to 5 bases and at J to 1 base, leaving 2 bases not matched to a gene. Germline loops: CDR1 MNHEY, CDR2 SVGAGI. CDR3 residues: CASSLRESYNEQFF. The CDR3 DNA reads TGTGCCAGCAGTCTGCGGGAGTCCTACAATGAGCAGTTCTTC.

The genes are TRBV30 and TRBJ1-5, with D hard to call. From germline, CDR1 is GTSNPN and CDR2 SVGIG (reference sequence). This CDR3 has 13 residues. V was pared by 2 bases and J by 2 bases, with 7 bases between. In nucleotides, the CDR3 is TGTGCCTGGAGTCCCAGTGGCAATCAGCCCCAGCATTTT. It is translated as CAWSPSGNQPQHF. The full variable domain, in which reference TRBV30 and TRBJ1-5 provide the parts outside the CDR3, is SQTIHQWPATLVQPVGSPLSLECTVEGTSNPNLYWYRQAAGRGLQLLFYSVGIGQISSEVPQNLSASRPQDRQFILSSKKLLLSDSGFYLCAWSPSGNQPQHFGDGTRLSIL.

This sequence joins TRBV5-1 and TRBJ1-1, with 9 bases lining up with TRBD1. The junction had 9 bases not matched to a gene; V was cut back by 4 bases and J by 5 bases. CDR1 and CDR2 (germline): SGHRS, YFSETQ. The length of the CDR3 is 15 residues. The CDR3 spells CASSDPGQGRTEAFF. For the CDR3, the DNA is TGCGCCAGCAGCGACCCGGGACAGGGCAGGACTGAAGCTTTCTTT.